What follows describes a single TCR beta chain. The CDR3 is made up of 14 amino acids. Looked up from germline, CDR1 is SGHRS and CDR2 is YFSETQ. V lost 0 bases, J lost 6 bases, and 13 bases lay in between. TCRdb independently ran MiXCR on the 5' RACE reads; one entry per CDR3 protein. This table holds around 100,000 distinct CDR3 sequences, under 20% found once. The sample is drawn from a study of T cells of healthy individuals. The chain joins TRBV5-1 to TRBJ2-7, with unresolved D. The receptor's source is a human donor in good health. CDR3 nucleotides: TGCGCCAGCAGCTTGGAATGGATAGGTAGCGAGCAGTACTTC. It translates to CASSLEWIGSEQYF. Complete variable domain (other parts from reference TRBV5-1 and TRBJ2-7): KAGVTQTPRYLIKTRGQQVTLSCSPISGHRSVSWYQQTPGQGLQFLFEYFSETQRNKGNFPGRFSGRQFSNSRSEMNVSTLELGDSALYLCASSLEWIGSEQYFGPGTRLTVT.